This T cell receptor beta chain was identified in a study of T-cell memory formation after mild COVID-19. Researchers used 5'RACE with constant-segment primers to make TCR alpha and TCR beta cDNA libraries that carry sample barcodes and UMIs. MiXCR, applied by TCRdb to the 5' RACE reads, yields one record per CDR3 protein. In the table there are around 150,000 distinct CDR3 sequences, around 30% of which are singletons. The clonotype was recovered from an adult woman who had mild COVID-19 (a few samples of this study predate the infection). Cell type and time point are not known. The sequenced material came from PBMCs or a T cell subset sorted from them (not recorded which).

CDR3 amino acids: CATSRKGTARNQPQHF. The CDR3 DNA sequence: TGTGCCACCAGCAGAAAAGGTACCGCGCGCAATCAGCCCCAGCATTTT. The chain links TRBV15 to TRBJ1-5; D is unresolved. V shed 2 bases and J shed 2 bases, with 13 bases lying between them. Looked up from germline, CDR1 is LNHNV and CDR2 is YYDKDF (reference sequence). CDR3 size: 16 residues.